The entry below describes one T cell receptor (beta chain). V was pared by 0 bases and J by 6 bases, with 12 bases of the junction left unmatched. Germline V gene data show CDR1 as MGHRA and CDR2 as YSYEKL. This CDR3 spans 18 amino acids. Methods used by the authors: Amplified reference gene primers provided the basis for estimating nucleated cell counts. Libraries were prepared by immunoSEQ multiplex PCR; TCRdb keeps only in-frame clonotypes and omits some of them. That table gives V, J and clone size, and the DNA gave D and trimming. The sample holds around 30,000 clones; roughly 84% are singletons and the top ten take roughly 14%. The data were obtained in a study of blood T cell repertoires in COVID-19. Study-level background: COVID-19 samples from acute and convalescent phases originated in the United States, Italy and Spain. T cells, B-cell-depleted T cells, or PBMCs provided the cDNA or gDNA that served as material.

Input material: peripheral blood. The TCR was taken from a human donor in a cohort sampled during active COVID-19. The donor label of this sample is uncertain. The gene calls are TRBV4-1 and TRBJ2-7; 12 positions match TRBD2. In nucleotides, the CDR3 is TGCGCCAGCAGCCAAGATAACCGGGGGGAGGGACTAGCGGGCGAGCAGTACTTC. This codes for CASSQDNRGEGLAGEQYF.